Listed here are 19 T cell receptor beta chains from one sample, sequenced in a study of vaccination and CD4 T cells after COVID-19 (dated by TCRdb to between 2021 and 2024). The sample's time point label, in plain terms: late sampling 161 to 241 days after vaccination in a few convalescent patients. The meaning of the sample's treatment or condition label: approximately 11-day PBMC culture with coronavirus spike peptide pools or control peptides (ViraFEST assay). Their antigens remain unidentified. The method was PCR. Sequencing relied on an Illumina iSeq 100. TCR sequencing of DNA from cultured CD4+ T cells used the Oncomine TCR Beta short-read assay at the Johns Hopkins FTIC core. TCRdb trimmed public reads at Q25 via fastp, called clones via MiXCR and kept in-frame beta chains. For every CDR3 protein sequence, its rows merge into one entry that carries the most common genes and DNA. Counted in this sample were roughly 18,000 distinct CDR3 sequences; about 51% of them appeared once. Over 20% of the sample goes to the ten largest clones.

The material was CD4+ T cells from blood, cultured in vitro, obtained about 7 months after SARS-CoV-2 vaccination. The source of these receptors is a human donor who had recovered from COVID-19.

Details on this clonotype: One end of the junction fails to match germline, which may point to a read error. The chain recombines TRBV27 with TRBJ1-1; no definite D call. Germline CDR1 and CDR2: MNHEY and SMNVEV (reference sequence). This CDR3 is 15 amino acids long. CDR3 sequence: CASSFWGADFSEAFF. Written as DNA, the CDR3 is TGTGCCAGCAGTTTCTGGGGTGCTGATTTCTCTGAAGCTTTTTTT.

This clonotype has just a few counts. This sequence joins TRBV20-1 and TRBJ2-3; D assignment may be TRBD1 or TRBD2 (5 bases each). CDR1 is DFQATT, CDR2 SNEGSKA, per germline (reference sequence). This CDR3 region has 13 residues. CDR3 nucleotides: TGCAGCCCTGGGGGACGGGTGTCAGATACGCAGTATTTT. Translating gives CSPGGRVSDTQYF.

The J gene is TRBJ2-7, the V gene TRBV27; TRBD2 agrees at 7 bases. From germline, CDR1 is MNHEY and CDR2 SMNVEV (reference sequence). This CDR3 is 13 amino acids long. V trimming: 5 bases; J trimming: 5 bases; junction bases outside the gene matches: 6. CDR3 in DNA: TGTGCCAGCAGTCCAGGACTAGTCGACGAGCAGTACTTC. This codes for CASSPGLVDEQYF.

The rearrangement joins TRBV6-1 to TRBJ1-1; D is undetermined. V was shortened by 3 bases and J by 8 bases, with 7 bases between the two germline ends. This CDR3 region has 11 residues. CDR1 MNHNS and CDR2 SASEGT come from the germline V gene. In DNA form, the CDR3 reads TGTGCCAGCAGTGACCAGTTGGAAGCTTTCTTT. Translation gives CASSDQLEAFF.

The chain couples TRBV15 to TRBJ1-1; 10 nucleotides agree with TRBD1. The CDR3 runs to 16 residues. The junction had 12 bases not matched to a gene; V was cut back by 7 bases and J by 4 bases. Germline V lookup: CDR1 LNHNV, CDR2 YYDKDF (reference sequence). The CDR3 DNA sequence: TGTGCCACCACCACCTCATCTCGGACAGGGGGCACTGAAGCTTTCTTT. Its translation is CATTTSSRTGGTEAFF.

The rearrangement links TRBV20-1 to TRBJ2-1; a possible D gene is TRBD1 (6 bases). This CDR3 spans 13 amino acids. Germline lookup yields CDR1 DFQATT and CDR2 SNEGSKA (reference sequence). The V and J ends lost 8 bases and 2 bases respectively, with 13 bases between them. CDR3: CSPLDRTYNEQFF. The CDR3 DNA sequence: TGCAGTCCCCTCGACAGGACCTACAATGAGCAGTTCTTC.

V and J are TRBV6-5 and TRBJ1-6; D uncertain. This CDR3 comprises 17 residues. V lost 2 bases, J lost 0 bases, and 11 bases lay in between. Germline V lookup: CDR1 MNHEY, CDR2 SVGAGI. The DNA for the CDR3 is TGTGCCAGCAGTTACGTTCCAGCGGCCTCCTATAATTCACCCCTCCACTTT. Residues: CASSYVPAASYNSPLHF.

The chain has TRBV6-2 or TRBV6-3 and TRBJ2-6; D is ambiguous. Trimming stripped 8 bases from V and 0 bases from J, with 5 bases between. The CDR3 runs to 13 residues. CDR1 and CDR2 (germline): MNHEY, SVGEGT. CDR3 loop: CASGSSGANVLTF. CDR3 coding DNA: TGTGCCAGCGGCAGCTCTGGGGCCAACGTCCTGACTTTC.

The chain employs TRBV6-1 and TRBJ2-7; TRBD1 might be the D (5 bases). Trimming took 5 bases from V and 1 from J, leaving 9 bases between them. The CDR3 length is 13 residues. Germline values: CDR1 MNHNS, CDR2 SASEGT. The CDR3 DNA reads as TGTGCCAGCAGTAAGACAGCTTCCTACGAGCAGTACTTC. Its protein product is CASSKTASYEQYF.

This chain connects TRBV19 to TRBJ2-5; D may be TRBD1 (7 bases). V was cut by 6 bases and J by 5 bases, with 19 bases left in between. Germline V lookup: CDR1 LNHDA, CDR2 SQIVND (reference sequence). The CDR3 runs to 15 residues. The CDR3 sequence: CASSPSEGARETQYF. Here the CDR3 DNA reads TGTGCCAGTAGCCCCTCGGAGGGGGCGCGGGAGACCCAGTACTTC.

V usage is TRBV7-9 and J usage is TRBJ2-7; 10 nucleotides match TRBD1. Trimming cost V 2 bases and J 1 base; bases outside gene matches: 8. The CDR3 runs to 17 residues. Per the germline V gene, CDR1 is SEHNR and CDR2 is FQNEAQ (reference sequence). The DNA for the CDR3 is TGTGCCAGCAGCTTATTTGGATCGGACAGGGGGTCCTACGAGCAGTACTTC. Amino acids: CASSLFGSDRGSYEQYF.

The V gene is TRBV24-1, the J gene TRBJ2-3, with 10 bases fitting TRBD1. The CDR3 runs to 15 residues. CDR1 is KGHDR and CDR2 is SFDVKD in the germline V gene. J was trimmed by 6 bases and V by 3 bases; bases with no gene match: 5. CDR3 sequence reads: CATSDTGQGGDTQYF. DNA for the CDR3: TGTGCCACCAGTGATACAGGACAGGGGGGGGATACGCAGTATTTT.

The V and J genes are TRBV5-1 and TRBJ1-1, with a tentative D call TRBD1 (6 bases). CDR1 SGHRS and CDR2 YFSETQ come from the germline V gene. CDR3 length: 16 amino acids. V lost 0 bases and J 1 base, leaving 13 bases between the germline ends. The CDR3 is CASSLARGSGNTEAFF. In nucleotides, the CDR3 is TGCGCCAGCAGCTTGGCCAGGGGTTCGGGGAACACTGAAGCTTTCTTT. The whole variable domain, filled in from reference TRBV5-1 and TRBJ1-1, reads KAGVTQTPRYLIKTRGQQVTLSCSPISGHRSVSWYQQTPGQGLQFLFEYFSETQRNKGNFPGRFSGRQFSNSRSEMNVSTLELGDSALYLCASSLARGSGNTEAFFGQGTRLTVV.

This chain links TRBV7-6 with TRBJ1-2, with D hard to call. CDR1 and CDR2 from the germline V gene are SGHVS and FNYEAQ. V lost 1 base, J lost 5 bases, and 11 bases lay in between. This CDR3 spans 14 amino acids. The chain's CDR3 is CASSLVSGSYGYTF. In DNA, the CDR3 is TGTGCCAGCAGCTTAGTATCAGGAAGTTATGGCTACACCTTC.

This clonotype was counted between two and nine times. The V and J genes are TRBV6-1 and TRBJ1-5; D is uncertain. V lost 3 bases to trimming and J lost 2 bases, with 14 bases between them. The CDR3 covers 16 residues. Per the germline V gene, CDR1 is MNHNS and CDR2 is SASEGT. CDR3 loop: CASSEHSDGGNQPQHF. CDR3 DNA sequence: TGTGCCAGCAGTGAGCACTCAGATGGAGGCAATCAGCCCCAGCATTTT.

The rearrangement links TRBV19 to TRBJ1-1; maybe TRBD1 (5 bases). The germline gives CDR1 LNHDA, CDR2 SQIVND (reference sequence). V was cut by 4 bases and J by 1 base, with 10 bases left in between. The CDR3 length is 14 residues. This chain's CDR3 is CASSSYGQNTEAFF. The CDR3 DNA reads as TGTGCCAGTAGTAGCTACGGACAGAACACTGAAGCTTTCTTT. Looking up the rest from reference TRBV19 and TRBJ1-1 gives the full variable domain: DGGITQSPKYLFRKEGQNVTLSCEQNLNHDAMYWYRQDPGQGLRLIYYSQIVNDFQKGDIAEGYSVSREKKESFPLTVTSAQKNPTAFYLCASSSYGQNTEAFFGQGTRLTVV.

The chain joins TRBV11-2 to TRBJ1-6; no firm D call. V gave up 4 bases and J gave up 10 bases, with 11 bases separating them. Germline V gene sequence: CDR1 SGHAT, CDR2 FQNNGV. The CDR3 contains 13 residues. The CDR3, as DNA: TGTGCCAGCAGCTCCTCCCGAGAGTCACCCCTCCACTTT. It codes for CASSSSRESPLHF.

The rearrangement joins TRBV19 to TRBJ1-5, with D possibly TRBD1 on 5 matching bases. This CDR3 comprises 15 residues. Germline V lookup: CDR1 LNHDA, CDR2 SQIVND (reference sequence). The V gene lost 8 bases and the J gene lost 0 bases, with 14 bases spanning the gap. The CDR3 loop is CASGPGTSSNQPQHF. The CDR3 bases are TGTGCCAGTGGCCCCGGGACTTCTAGCAATCAGCCCCAGCATTTT.

The chain joins TRBV12-3 or TRBV12-4 to TRBJ2-5; 14 bases are shared with TRBD2. The ends lost 6 bases at V and 5 bases at J; junction bases unmatched: 5. The length of the CDR3 is 15 residues. The chain's CDR3 is CASSKRTSGGETQYF. The CDR3 region has the DNA TGTGCCAGCAGCAAAAGGACTAGCGGGGGGGAGACCCAGTACTTC.